This T cell receptor beta chain is drawn from a study of blood T cell repertoires in COVID-19. Study information: Acute and convalescent COVID-19 samples came from the United States, Italy and Spain. From T cells, B-cell-depleted T cells, or PBMCs came the material, which was cDNA or gDNA.

As processed by the authors: Using reference gene primer amplification, nucleated cell counts were estimated. Measured with immunoSEQ multiplex PCR; TCRdb has only the in-frame clones, and not every one. V and J calls and clone size are given by that table; D and trimming were obtained from the DNA. The profile shows 150,000 to 200,000 clones, 88% of them singletons. Unmatched junction bases numbered 15, after V lost 7 bases and J lost 5 bases. CDR3 length: 16 amino acids. CDR1 LNHDA and CDR2 SQIVND come from the germline V gene (reference sequence). V usage is TRBV19 and J usage is TRBJ2-7, with TRBD1 identical over 9 bases. The receptor's source is a human donor in a cohort sampled during active COVID-19. Sequenced input: peripheral blood. The CDR3 here is CASTLSWTGVLNEQYF. The CDR3 DNA reads as TGTGCCAGTACCCTATCATGGACAGGGGTCTTAAACGAGCAGTACTTC.